A single sample gave rise to the 6 T cell receptor beta chains below, sequenced in a study of molecular identifiers for immune sequencing clone quantification. TCRdb re-called the PCR reads with MiXCR, one entry per CDR3 protein. The data show some 580,000 distinct CDR3 sequences, with about 25% seen just once and about 0.8% held by the top ten. Material for sequencing was naive CD8+ T cells from blood, with Jurkat cell RNA spiked in. Noted subset: FACS-sorted CD8+CD4-CCR7+CD45RA+ naive T cells. These receptor sequences come from a human donor in good health. Some libraries in this study had Jurkat cell RNA spiked in.

There are a few counts of this clonotype. The chain links TRBV5-1 to TRBJ2-3; 11 nucleotides agree with TRBD2. The J segment lost 6 bases and the V segment lost 4 bases, leaving 13 bases of the junction unmatched. The CDR3 extends over 17 amino acids. In germline, CDR1 is SGHRS, CDR2 YFSETQ. CDR3 region: CASSKPSLAGVKDTQYF. In nucleotides, the CDR3 is TGCGCCAGCAGCAAGCCGTCACTAGCGGGAGTAAAGGATACGCAGTATTTT.

In this sample, this clonotype turned up many times. The chain couples TRBV20-1 to TRBJ2-3, with D possibly TRBD2 on 6 matching bases. Germline lookup yields CDR1 DFQATT and CDR2 SNEGSKA (reference sequence). V shed 0 bases and J shed 5 bases, with 18 bases lying between them. CDR3 length: 16 residues. The CDR3, as DNA: TGCAGTGCTAGAGATCATTCTGGCGGGATAGGAGATACGCAGTATTTT. Residues: CSARDHSGGIGDTQYF.

This clonotype came up many times. The rearrangement links TRBV29-1 to TRBJ2-6; the match to TRBD1 covers 10 bases. Per germline, CDR1 SQVTM and CDR2 ANQGSEA. Trimming removed 7 bases from V and 0 bases from J; junction bases left unmatched: 9. CDR3 length: 17 amino acids. The CDR3 reads CSADDRGQSSGANVLTF. The CDR3 bases are TGCAGCGCCGACGACAGGGGGCAGAGCTCTGGGGCCAACGTCCTGACTTTC.

V usage is TRBV9 and J usage is TRBJ2-1; 12 nucleotides agree with TRBD2. Germline-derived CDR1 and CDR2 are SGDLS and YYNGEE. CDR3 length equals 16 residues. V lost 4 bases to trimming and J lost 8 bases; unmatched junction nucleotides: 10. The CDR3 coding sequence is TGTGCCAGCAGCCCGTCAGGACTAGCGGGAAACTATGAGCAGTTCTTC. This sequence encodes CASSPSGLAGNYEQFF. Full variable domain (rest looked up from reference TRBV9 and TRBJ2-1): DSGVTQTPKHLITATGQRVTLRCSPRSGDLSVYWYQQSLDQGLQFLIQYYNGEERAKGNILERFSAQQFPDLHSELNLSSLELGDSALYFCASSPSGLAGNYEQFFGPGTRLTVL.

A word on this clonotype: Since a much larger clone is just one base distant, this may be a read error. The chain employs TRBV20-1 and TRBJ2-4, with D maybe TRBD2 (5 bases). Germline CDR1 is DFQATT and CDR2 is SNEGSKA (reference sequence). This CDR3 spans 16 amino acids. The CDR3 is CSARDVEELAKNIQHF. The CDR3 coding sequence is TGCAGTGCTAGAGATGTGGAAGAGCTAGCCAAAAACATTCAGCACTTC.

This clonotype was detected only a few times. The gene calls are TRBV30 and TRBJ1-1, with D hard to call. The CDR3 has 13 residues. Germline values: CDR1 GTSNPN, CDR2 SVGIG (reference sequence). With 5 bases removed from V and 3 bases from J, the gap between germline ends came to 13 bases. For the CDR3, the DNA is TGTGCCTGGGAGGACCTCCAGGACACTGAAGCTTTCTTT. Encoded protein: CAWEDLQDTEAFF.